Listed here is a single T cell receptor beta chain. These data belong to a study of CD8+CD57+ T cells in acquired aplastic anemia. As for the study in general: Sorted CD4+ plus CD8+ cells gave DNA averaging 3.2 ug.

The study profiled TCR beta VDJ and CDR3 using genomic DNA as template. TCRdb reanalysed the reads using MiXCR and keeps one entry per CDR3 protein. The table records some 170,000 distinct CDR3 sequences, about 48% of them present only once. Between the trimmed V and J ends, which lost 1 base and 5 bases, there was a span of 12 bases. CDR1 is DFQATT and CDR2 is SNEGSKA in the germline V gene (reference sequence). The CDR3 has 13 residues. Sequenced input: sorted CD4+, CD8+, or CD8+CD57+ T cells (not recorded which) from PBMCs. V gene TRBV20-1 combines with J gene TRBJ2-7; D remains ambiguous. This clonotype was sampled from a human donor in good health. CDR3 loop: CSARAALFNEQYF. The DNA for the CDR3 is TGCAGTGCTAGAGCCGCCCTCTTTAACGAGCAGTACTTC.